What follows describes a single TCR beta chain. This clonotype was counted only a few times. It lacks a known antigen. No base quality values were provided; no much bigger clone lies one nucleotide off. This sample was taken from a study of T cells after yellow fever vaccination (dated by TCRdb to between 2018 and 2021). With regard to the full study: Libraries from fractions with low cell numbers were prepared with the SMART-Seq v4 Ultra Low Input RNA kit. Blood was drawn at multiple timepoints before and after primary and secondary immunization, with bulk PBMC replicates and cell subsets isolated. To follow T-cell clones before and after primary and booster YFV17D yellow fever vaccination, bulk TCR alpha and beta repertoires were sequenced over time. Two healthy male donors, one aged 18 to 30 and one aged 30 to 39 years, were included in the cohort. Paper-wide results and their limitations: Computational filtering was required because FACS-sorted repertoires could contain abundant contaminating clonotypes from the bulk population. Because only a couple of donors were included in the study, the extent to which the findings can be generalized is limited. The secondary T-cell response was weaker than the primary response but faster, peaking on day 5 instead of day 15. After the booster, most of the clones that had expanded following primary vaccination were detected again (just under 97% of CD4 and roughly 90% of CD8), which suggests that memory was broadly maintained. A small share of clonotypes was detected in both CD4 and CD8 compartments, with the overlap likely arising from convergent recombination.

V gives up 5 bases and J gives up 13 bases, and the segment between their germline ends measures 18 bases. The CDR3 sequence holds 13 residues, the cysteine and phenylalanine included. Here the CDR3 DNA is all that survives: 39 bases in frame from base 1. The label giving this sample's treatment or condition can be read as: live attenuated yellow fever vaccine strain. A standard Ficoll-Paque protocol was used to isolate PBMCs from peripheral blood. Dynabeads CD4 and CD8 positive selection kits were used to isolate the CD4 and CD8 T-cell fractions. TriZol was used to extract RNA from bulk PBMCs, from CD4 and CD8 fractions, and from dextramer-positive and dextramer-negative fractions. TCR cDNA was made using 5'RACE template switching, a step that added a universal primer site and unique molecular identifiers. Priming for cDNA synthesis came from both the TCR alpha and TCR beta constant segments. Two PCR steps were used to amplify libraries, with sample barcodes and sequencing adapters being added in the second step. Sequencing of libraries was performed on Illumina HiSeq 2500 (2x100 bp) or NovaSeq (2x150 bp). The original pipeline was this. MIGEC was used to demultiplex reads and collapse the reads into UMI consensus sequences, and MiXCR was used for V(D)J alignment. Using edgeR on replicate PBMC samples, clonotypes were called vaccine-responding if FDR was below 0.01 and the log2 fold change was above 5 up to day 15. Each bulk clonotype received a CD4 or CD8 identity based on whether the sequenced CD4 or CD8 repertoire contained that clonotype at higher abundance. TCRdb trimmed public reads at Q25 via fastp, called clones via MiXCR and kept in-frame beta chains. Each entry is one CDR3 protein sequence, shown with its most common DNA and genes. The V and J calls come from TCRdb's annotation, not from the publication. This sample is represented by roughly 250,000 distinct CDR3 sequences; 13% of them were singletons. The ten top clones hold roughly 0.5% of the sample.

This sequence originates from a man in his thirties or forties who received the YFV17D yellow fever vaccine. Sequencing used CD4+ T cells sorted from PBMCs, obtained 45 days after the yellow fever booster vaccination. This chain is built from TRBV12-3 or TRBV12-4 and TRBJ2-1, and TRBD2 may be the D gene, going by 6 matching bases. The CDR3 in this case is CASSRKEGRGQFF. The DNA sequence is TGTGCCAGCAGTCGGAAGGAGGGGCGCGGTCAGTTCTTC.